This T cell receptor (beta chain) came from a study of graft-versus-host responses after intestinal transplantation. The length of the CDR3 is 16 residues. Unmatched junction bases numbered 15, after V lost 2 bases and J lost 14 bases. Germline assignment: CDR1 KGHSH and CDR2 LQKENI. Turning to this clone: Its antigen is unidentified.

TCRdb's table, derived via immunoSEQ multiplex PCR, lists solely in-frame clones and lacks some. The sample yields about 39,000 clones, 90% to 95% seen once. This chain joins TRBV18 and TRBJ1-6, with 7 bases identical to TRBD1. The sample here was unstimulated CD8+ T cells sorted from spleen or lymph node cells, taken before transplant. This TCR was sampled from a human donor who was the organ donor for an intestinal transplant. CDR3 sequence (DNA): TGTGCCAGCTCACCAGAGGAACAGGGGACCCAGATTACCCTCCACTTT. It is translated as CASSPEEQGTQITLHF.